The 29 T cell receptor beta chains listed next were all sequenced from one sample in a study of cytomegalovirus exposure and HLA in healthy donors. The PCR was carried out with 60 Vbeta primers and 13 Jbeta primers. The assay was immunoSEQ multiplex PCR, and TCRdb's table has in-frame clones only and misses some. The table shows roughly 160,000 clones, with 77% occurring only once. Sequencing input: PBMCs. These receptor sequences come from a man aged 30 to 45 in good health and CMV-seropositive.

The CDR3 bases are TGTGCTAGTGGTGTACAGAATCAGCCCCAGCATTTT. This translates into CASGVQNQPQHF. The chain combines TRBV12-5 with TRBJ1-5; no clear D gene. The germline V and J ends were trimmed by 5 bases and 4 bases, with 6 bases remaining between them. In germline, CDR1 is LGHNT, CDR2 FRNRAP. This CDR3 spans 12 amino acids.

The chain is built from TRBV5-1 and TRBJ2-7, with a weak D call TRBD1 (6 bases). The CDR3 length is 14 residues. With 4 bases removed from V and 0 bases from J, the gap between germline ends came to 11 bases. Per germline, CDR1 SGHRS and CDR2 YFSETQ. CDR3 bases: TGCGCCAGCAGCCCCGGGACAACCTCCTACGAGCAGTACTTC. This encodes CASSPGTTSYEQYF.

The chain combines TRBV6-6 with TRBJ2-5; unclear D gene. The CDR3 has 13 amino acids. Trimming stripped 3 bases from V and 1 base from J, with 6 bases between. The germline CDR1 and CDR2 sequences are MNHNY and SVGAGI (reference sequence). CDR3 sequence: CASSYTVQETQYF. CDR3 in DNA: TGTGCCAGCAGTTATACAGTCCAAGAGACCCAGTACTTC.

This clone has just a few counts. The gene calls are TRBV9 and TRBJ2-3; 8 bases are a match to TRBD2. J lost 8 bases, V lost 0 bases, and 5 bases had no gene match. CDR3 size: 14 residues. CDR1 is SGDLS, CDR2 YYNGEE, per germline. The DNA of the CDR3 is TGTGCCAGCAGCGTAGGTAGCGGACTAGCTACGCAGTATTTT. Translating it yields CASSVGSGLATQYF.

As DNA, the CDR3 is TGTGCCAGCAGATCGGGTGGGACAGGGGAATACGAGCAGTACTTC. Translation: CASRSGGTGEYEQYF. The J gene is TRBJ2-7, the V gene TRBV28, with 10 nucleotides matching TRBD1. The germline V gene has CDR1 MDHEN and CDR2 SYDVKM. Losses at the gene ends were 6 bases for V and 4 bases for J; bases not matched to a gene: 9. The CDR3 length is 15 residues.

The chain combines TRBV7-9 with TRBJ1-6; a possible D gene is TRBD1 (5 bases). Looked up from germline, CDR1 is SEHNR and CDR2 is FQNEAQ (reference sequence). V was shortened by 5 bases and J by 2 bases, with 13 bases between the two germline ends. CDR3 length: 16 residues. The CDR3 here is CASSRGQDTYNSPLHF. DNA for the CDR3: TGTGCCAGCAGCCGCGGCCAGGACACCTATAATTCACCCCTCCACTTT.

This clone was counted between two and nine times. The chain recombines TRBV6-1 with TRBJ2-7; 8 bases agree with TRBD1. Germline-derived CDR1 and CDR2 are MNHNS and SASEGT. The J segment lost 3 bases and the V segment lost 7 bases, leaving 8 bases of the junction unmatched. The CDR3 consists of 14 residues. DNA for the CDR3: TGTGCCAGCACACCAGGACAGGGAAACTACGAGCAGTACTTC. Encoded protein: CASTPGQGNYEQYF.

The genes are TRBV28 and TRBJ2-1; 11 nucleotides line up with TRBD2. V lost 4 bases to trimming and J lost 2 bases; unmatched junction nucleotides: 7. Germline CDR1 reads MDHEN; CDR2 reads SYDVKM. The CDR3 is made up of 17 amino acids. The CDR3 bases are TGTGCCAGCAGTTCGCCACTGACTAGCGGGGCCTACAATGAGCAGTTCTTC. As protein: CASSSPLTSGAYNEQFF. Using reference TRBV28 and TRBJ2-1 for the parts outside the CDR3, the full variable domain is DVKVTQSSRYLVKRTGEKVFLECVQDMDHENMFWYRQDPGLGLRLIYFSYDVKMKEKGDIPEGYSVSREKKERFSLILESASTNQTSMYLCASSSPLTSGAYNEQFFGPGTRLTVL.

The V gene is TRBV13, the J gene TRBJ1-1; TRBD1 agrees at 8 bases. Germline loops: CDR1 PRHDT, CDR2 FYEKMQ (reference sequence). V lost 4 bases and J lost 2; bases outside the gene matches: 9. The CDR3 has 16 amino acids. For the CDR3, the DNA is TGTGCCAGCAGCTCCTCTACCGGGACAGGCAACACTGAAGCTTTCTTT. Protein sequence: CASSSSTGTGNTEAFF.

The rearrangement uses TRBV6-1 and TRBJ2-3; 12 nucleotides match TRBD1. Germline V CDR1 and CDR2: MNHNS, SASEGT. The CDR3 runs 18 residues. J gave up 4 bases and V 2 bases, and 10 bases lay outside the gene matches. The chain's CDR3 is CASSEIMGTGGSADTQYF. The CDR3 DNA follows: TGTGCCAGCAGTGAAATTATGGGGACAGGGGGCAGCGCAGATACGCAGTATTTT.

This clone was detected a few times. The rearrangement links TRBV19 to TRBJ1-1; 7 nucleotides agree with TRBD1. The CDR3 loop spans 21 amino acids. Germline lookup yields CDR1 LNHDA and CDR2 SQIVND (reference sequence). The ends lost 7 bases at V and 1 base at J; junction bases unmatched: 27. This chain's CDR3 is CASIKLVFKTGQQIQNTEAFF. In nucleotides, the CDR3 is TGTGCCAGTATTAAATTGGTCTTCAAGACGGGACAGCAAATCCAGAACACTGAAGCTTTCTTT. The whole variable domain, remainder taken from reference TRBV19 and TRBJ1-1, is DGGITQSPKYLFRKEGQNVTLSCEQNLNHDAMYWYRQDPGQGLRLIYYSQIVNDFQKGDIAEGYSVSREKKESFPLTVTSAQKNPTAFYLCASIKLVFKTGQQIQNTEAFFGQGTRLTVV.

The chain joins TRBV4-1 to TRBJ1-5; D unresolved. Germline CDR1 and CDR2: MGHRA and YSYEKL. This CDR3 is 14 amino acids long. V shed 0 bases and J shed 8 bases, with 11 bases lying between them. Here the CDR3 reads CASSQDILLEPQHF. CDR3 DNA sequence: TGCGCCAGCAGCCAAGACATTTTACTGGAGCCCCAGCATTTT.

The CDR3 DNA reads TGTGCCAGCAGCTTATGGGACAGGGAGAGGACCGGGGAGCTGTTTTTT. Translation: CASSLWDRERTGELFF. The V and J genes are TRBV7-6 and TRBJ2-2, with 9 bases lining up with TRBD1. The CDR3 runs to 16 residues. Germline lookup yields CDR1 SGHVS and CDR2 FNYEAQ. V shed 2 bases, J shed 5 bases, and the junction held 6 bases outside the gene matches. The variable domain in full, completed from reference TRBV7-6 and TRBJ2-2, reads GAGVSQSPRYKVTKRGQDVALRCDPISGHVSLYWYRQALGQGPEFLTYFNYEAQQDKSGLPNDRFSAERPEGSISTLTIQRTEQRDSAMYRCASSLWDRERTGELFFGEGSRLTVL.

The rearrangement links TRBV2 to TRBJ2-1; possible D gene TRBD1, 5 bases. The CDR3 runs to 14 residues. V lost 5 bases and J 7 bases, leaving 15 bases between the germline ends. Germline V gene sequence: CDR1 SNHLY, CDR2 FYNNEI. The CDR3 DNA follows: TGTGCCAGCAGTCGGACATCCTTCTGGAATGAGCAGTTCTTC. Its protein is CASSRTSFWNEQFF.

The chain links TRBV19 to TRBJ2-5; perhaps TRBD1 as D (5 bases). The germline V and J ends were trimmed by 3 bases and 3 bases, with 8 bases remaining between them. CDR1 is LNHDA and CDR2 is SQIVND in the germline V gene (reference sequence). The CDR3 is 13 amino acids. CDR3 protein: CASSMDIEETQYF. Here the CDR3 DNA reads TGTGCCAGTAGTATGGACATTGAAGAGACCCAGTACTTC.

This chain connects TRBV25-1 to TRBJ2-1; 9 bases are shared with TRBD2. The CDR3 totals 18 residues. Germline CDR1 reads MGHDK; CDR2 reads SYGVNS. V dropped 4 bases and J dropped 2; count of bases not matched to a gene: 12. CDR3 residues: CASSAARASGVTYNEQFF. The CDR3 nucleotides are TGTGCCAGCAGTGCCGCCCGGGCTAGCGGGGTAACCTACAATGAGCAGTTCTTC.

The J gene is TRBJ1-4, the V gene TRBV19, with 7 bases identical to TRBD1. The V segment lost 9 bases and the J segment 10 bases; nucleotides outside the gene matches: 2. Germline V gene lookup returns CDR1 LNHDA and CDR2 SQIVND (reference sequence). The CDR3 consists of 10 residues. The CDR3 here is CASQGGKLFF. The CDR3, as DNA: TGTGCCAGCCAGGGGGGAAAACTGTTTTTT.

The V gene is TRBV5-1, the J gene TRBJ1-1; TRBD1 agrees at 9 bases. CDR1 is SGHRS and CDR2 is YFSETQ in the germline V gene. The V gene end was trimmed by 3 bases and the J gene end by 2 bases; junction bases not matched to a gene: 5. The CDR3 length is 15 residues. The CDR3 is CASSWSTGGNTEAFF. CDR3 coding DNA: TGCGCCAGCAGCTGGTCGACAGGGGGTAACACTGAAGCTTTCTTT.

This clone was counted only a few times. The chain couples TRBV2 to TRBJ2-6; 8 bases are shared with TRBD2. The CDR3 consists of 19 residues. Germline-derived CDR1 and CDR2 are SNHLY and FYNNEI. V shed 5 bases, J shed 0 bases, and the junction held 12 bases outside the gene matches. The CDR3 is CASSSAQASGLSGANVLTF. DNA of the CDR3: TGTGCCAGCAGTTCCGCCCAGGCTAGCGGGCTCTCTGGGGCCAACGTCCTGACTTTC.

As concerns this clone: In the same sample, other DNA sequences code for this CDR3. The V gene is TRBV27, the J gene TRBJ2-7; 8 bases are shared with TRBD2. The CDR3 length is 14 residues. J lost 2 bases, V lost 5 bases, and 5 bases had no gene match. Germline V CDR1 and CDR2: MNHEY, SMNVEV (reference sequence). The CDR3: CASSPRGGPYEQYF. DNA for the CDR3: TGTGCCAGCAGTCCTCGGGGGGGGCCCTACGAGCAGTACTTC.

The rearrangement uses TRBV29-1 and TRBJ2-1; 8 bases match TRBD2. The ends lost 7 bases at V and 1 base at J; junction bases unmatched: 3. Germline CDR1 reads SQVTM; CDR2 reads ANQGSEA. The CDR3 is 13 residues long. The CDR3 region is CSAAGGSYNEQFF. For the CDR3, the DNA is TGCAGCGCGGCGGGGGGTTCCTACAATGAGCAGTTCTTC.

The rearrangement links TRBV7-2 to TRBJ1-2, with TRBD1 identical over 9 bases. The germline CDR1 and CDR2 sequences are SGHTA and FQGNSA. Losses at the gene ends were 7 bases for V and 8 bases for J; bases not matched to a gene: 11. CDR3 length: 14 residues. CDR3 in DNA: TGTGCCAGCATCCCGGGACAGGGCCTCTTCGGCTACACCTTC. Protein sequence: CASIPGQGLFGYTF.

The chain uses TRBV5-1 and TRBJ2-5; TRBD1 aligns across 7 bases. The germline CDR1 and CDR2 sequences are SGHRS and YFSETQ. The ends lost 1 base at V and 5 bases at J; junction bases unmatched: 8. The CDR3 sequence is 15 residues long. The CDR3 is CASSLTAGGGETQYF. CDR3 coding DNA: TGCGCCAGCAGCTTGACGGCAGGGGGTGGGGAGACCCAGTACTTC.

This chain joins TRBV6-5 and TRBJ2-7; a possible D gene is TRBD1 (6 bases). CDR1 and CDR2 from the germline V gene are MNHEY and SVGAGI. Trimming took off 2 bases at V and 2 bases at J, with 10 bases between the two ends. The CDR3 covers 14 residues. CDR3 residues: CASSYIGQTYEQYF. DNA for the CDR3: TGTGCCAGCAGTTACATCGGACAGACCTACGAGCAGTACTTC.

This chain joins TRBV2 and TRBJ2-7, with D perhaps matching TRBD2 (7 bases). There are 14 residues in the CDR3. V lost 2 bases and J 5 bases, leaving 13 bases between the germline ends. From germline, CDR1 is SNHLY and CDR2 FYNNEI. CDR3 DNA sequence: TGTGCCAGCAGTGAACGGGGGGCCATCCACGAGCAGTACTTC. Amino acids: CASSERGAIHEQYF.

The chain is built from TRBV27 and TRBJ2-7; no firm D call. Per germline, CDR1 MNHEY and CDR2 SMNVEV (reference sequence). CDR3 length equals 14 residues. With 5 bases removed from V and 0 bases from J, the gap between germline ends came to 11 bases. The CDR3 sequence: CASSPLVSSYEQYF. The CDR3 DNA is TGTGCCAGCAGTCCACTTGTAAGCTCCTACGAGCAGTACTTC.

V usage is TRBV5-4 and J usage is TRBJ2-5, with TRBD1 matching 8 bases. The V and J ends lost 0 bases and 5 bases, in that order; junction bases with no gene match: 3. The germline V gene has CDR1 SGHNT and CDR2 YYREEE (reference sequence). This CDR3 is built from 14 residues. The chain's CDR3 is CASSLAGGRETQYF. The CDR3 DNA sequence: TGTGCCAGCAGCTTGGCAGGGGGCAGGGAGACCCAGTACTTC.

This clone was recorded once. V gene TRBV2 combines with J gene TRBJ2-7, with 9 bases that match TRBD1. The CDR3 loop spans 15 amino acids. From germline, CDR1 is SNHLY and CDR2 FYNNEI. J gave up 3 bases and V 6 bases, and 9 bases lay outside the gene matches. The DNA for the CDR3 is TGTGCCAGCAGCAGGGACAGGGAGGCCCTCTACGAGCAGTACTTC. This sequence encodes CASSRDREALYEQYF.

This chain connects TRBV25-1 to TRBJ2-5; 9 bases fit TRBD1. The CDR3 is made up of 15 amino acids. Germline CDR1 reads MGHDK; CDR2 reads SYGVNS. The ends lost 8 bases at V and 2 bases at J; junction bases unmatched: 9. The CDR3 DNA is TGTGCCAGCGCCAAGGACAGGGGAGGACAAGAGACCCAGTACTTC. Its translation is CASAKDRGGQETQYF. The whole variable domain, filled in from reference TRBV25-1 and TRBJ2-5, reads EADIYQTPRYLVIGTGKKITLECSQTMGHDKMYWYQQDPGMELHLIHYSYGVNSTEKGDLSSESTVSRIRTEHFPLTLESARPSHTSQYLCASAKDRGGQETQYFGPGTRLLVL.